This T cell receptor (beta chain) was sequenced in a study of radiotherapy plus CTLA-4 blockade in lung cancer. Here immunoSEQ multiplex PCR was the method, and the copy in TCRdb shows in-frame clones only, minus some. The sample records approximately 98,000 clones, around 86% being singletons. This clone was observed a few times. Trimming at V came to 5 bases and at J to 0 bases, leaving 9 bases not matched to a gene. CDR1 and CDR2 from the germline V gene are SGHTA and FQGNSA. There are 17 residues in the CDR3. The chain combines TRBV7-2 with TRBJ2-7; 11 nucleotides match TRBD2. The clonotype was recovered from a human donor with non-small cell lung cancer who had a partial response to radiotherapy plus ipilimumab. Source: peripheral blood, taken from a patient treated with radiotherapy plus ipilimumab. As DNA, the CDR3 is TGTGCCAGCAGCCGATCCGCTAGCGGGAGGAGCTCCTACGAGCAGTACTTC. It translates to CASSRSASGRSSYEQYF. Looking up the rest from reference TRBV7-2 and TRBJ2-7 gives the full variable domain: GAGVSQSPSNKVTEKGKDVELRCDPISGHTALYWYRQSLGQGLEFLIYFQGNSAPDKSGLPSDRFSAERTGGSVSTLTIQRTQQEDSAVYLCASSRSASGRSSYEQYFGPGTRLTVT.